The next 19 T cell receptor beta chains were all read from a single sample in a study of spatial heterogeneity in lung cancer. MiXCR, applied by TCRdb to the 5' RACE reads, yields one record per CDR3 protein. The repertoire holds 9,500 to 14,000 distinct CDR3 sequences, with over 3% as singletons. Time point of the sample: sample taken at primary tumor resection. Whole RNA, isolated from tumor, nontumor lung or frozen PBMC, was sequenced without prior sorting. The material was PBMCs, obtained at surgery. The source of these receptors is a female donor with early-stage non-small cell lung cancer.

Many counts were recorded for this clonotype. Because the library targeted alpha chains, this beta chain is an off-target read whose size means little. The chain links TRBV7-2 to TRBJ2-2; TRBD1 aligns across 11 bases. Trimming cost V 5 bases and J 6 bases; bases outside gene matches: 5. This CDR3 region has 15 residues. Looked up from germline, CDR1 is SGHTA and CDR2 is FQGNSA. CDR3 amino acids: CASSPDRGRSGELFF. The CDR3 nucleotides are TGTGCCAGCAGCCCGGACAGGGGGCGTTCCGGGGAGCTGTTTTTT.

For this clonotype: Since it is a stray read in a library aimed at alpha chains, this beta chain has a size that is not meaningful. The chain employs TRBV20-1 and TRBJ1-2; 9 nucleotides line up with TRBD1. V was pared by 3 bases and J by 5 bases, with 4 bases of the junction left unmatched. The CDR3 runs 13 residues. Looked up from germline, CDR1 is DFQATT and CDR2 is SNEGSKA (reference sequence). The chain's CDR3 is CSASRDRAYGYTF. The CDR3 DNA follows: TGCAGTGCTAGCCGGGACAGGGCTTATGGCTACACCTTC.

There are many counts of this clonotype. The library was built for alpha chains, so this beta chain is an off-target read and its size means little. This chain connects TRBV7-2 to TRBJ2-5; D is uncertain. V lost 8 bases and J lost 2, with 12 bases in between. In germline, CDR1 is SGHTA, CDR2 FQGNSA. CDR3 length: 13 amino acids. CDR3 nucleotides: TGTGCCAGCGCCCGGGCAGCACAAGAGACCCAGTACTTC. This sequence encodes CASARAAQETQYF.

The sample holds a few counts of this clonotype. This beta chain appears as a stray read in a library generated for alpha chains; its size is not informative. This chain joins TRBV12-3 or TRBV12-4 and TRBJ2-5; D is perhaps TRBD1 (6 bases). The CDR3 sequence is 12 residues long. V was clipped by 5 bases and J by 7 bases, with 11 bases between them. The CDR3 spells CASSGGLTTQYF. The CDR3 DNA reads TGTGCCAGCAGTGGGGGCCTGACGACCCAGTACTTC.

This clonotype occurred many times. This beta chain is an unintended read in a library built for alpha chains; its size means little. This chain connects TRBV27 to TRBJ2-3, with TRBD2 as a possible D gene (6 bases). This CDR3 comprises 15 residues. CDR1 is MNHEY, CDR2 SMNVEV, per germline (reference sequence). V shed 6 bases and J shed 2 bases, with 15 bases lying between them. CDR3 in DNA: TGTGCCAGCAGCCCAAGGGGACTTAACACAGATACGCAGTATTTT. It codes for CASSPRGLNTDTQYF.

This clonotype was seen repeatedly, ten times or more. In a library made to pick up alpha chains, this beta chain is a stray read with a size that means little. V gene TRBV28 combines with J gene TRBJ2-5; D may be TRBD1 (6 bases). The germline CDR1 and CDR2 sequences are MDHEN and SYDVKM. The CDR3 contains 14 residues. The V gene lost 7 bases and the J gene lost 4 bases, with 16 bases spanning the gap. The CDR3 loop reads CASTNHGGAETQYF. CDR3 in DNA: TGTGCCAGCACCAACCATGGGGGCGCAGAGACCCAGTACTTC.

This clonotype occurred many times. Since it is a stray read in a library aimed at alpha chains, this beta chain has a size that is not meaningful. CDR3 loop: CASSFEGGQPKIYGYTF. Here the CDR3 DNA reads TGTGCCAGCAGCTTCGAAGGGGGACAGCCCAAGATCTATGGCTACACCTTC. This rearrangement joins TRBV5-5 to TRBJ1-2, with 7 positions matching TRBD1. The length of the CDR3 is 17 residues. Losses at the gene ends were 2 bases for V and 4 bases for J; bases not matched to a gene: 14. Germline-derived CDR1 and CDR2 are SGHKS and YYEKEE (reference sequence).

This clonotype was counted many times. This beta chain is off target for a library built for alpha chains, so its abundance means little. DNA of the CDR3: TGTGCCAGCAGCCATTCTAGCACAGATACGCAGTATTTT. As protein: CASSHSSTDTQYF. The rearrangement uses TRBV7-2 and TRBJ2-3; D unresolved. The CDR3 is made up of 13 amino acids. The V gene's germline CDR1 is SGHTA and CDR2 FQGNSA. The V and J ends lost 5 bases and 0 bases respectively, with 6 bases between them.

There are many counts of this clonotype. The library was designed around alpha chains, so this beta chain is a stray read whose abundance carries little weight. This rearrangement joins TRBV28 to TRBJ2-7, with 8 nucleotides matching TRBD1. With V trimmed by 3 bases and J by 3 bases, 7 bases remained unmatched. There are 15 residues in the CDR3. Germline V gene lookup returns CDR1 MDHEN and CDR2 SYDVKM. Here the CDR3 reads CASSLAGGKFYEQYF. CDR3 sequence (DNA): TGTGCCAGCAGTTTGGCAGGGGGCAAATTCTACGAGCAGTACTTC.

This clonotype showed up many times. The size of this beta chain means little, since it is a stray read in a library made for alpha chains. V is TRBV7-9 and J is TRBJ1-1; 10 nucleotides match TRBD1. V trimming: 5 bases; J trimming: 2 bases; junction bases outside the gene matches: 11. This CDR3 spans 17 amino acids. Germline-derived CDR1 and CDR2 are SEHNR and FQNEAQ (reference sequence). The CDR3 DNA sequence: TGTGCCAGCAGCCTAGATGGGACAGGGGCCTTTAACACTGAAGCTTTCTTT. Amino acids: CASSLDGTGAFNTEAFF.

In this sample, this clonotype turned up many times. This beta chain is off target for a library built for alpha chains, so its abundance means little. The V gene is TRBV7-9, the J gene TRBJ2-7; 10 bases line up with TRBD2. From germline, CDR1 is SEHNR and CDR2 FQNEAQ (reference sequence). The CDR3 length is 13 residues. The V and J ends lost 5 bases and 6 bases, in that order; junction bases with no gene match: 4. The CDR3, as DNA: TGTGCCAGCAGCCCCAGGACTAGCGGCGAGCAGTACTTC. Protein: CASSPRTSGEQYF.

Concerning this clonotype: Little can be read into the size of this beta chain, an off-target read in a library designed for alpha chains. The chain has TRBV5-1 and TRBJ2-2, with D possibly being TRBD2 (5 bases). The CDR3 runs 13 residues. Germline values: CDR1 SGHRS, CDR2 YFSETQ. V was cut by 6 bases and J by 1 base, with 7 bases left in between. The CDR3 is CASNEGNTGELFF. DNA of the CDR3: TGCGCCAGCAACGAGGGGAACACCGGGGAGCTGTTTTTT.

The table lists this clonotype with many counts. For a library built for alpha chains, this beta chain is a stray read; little rests on its size. The chain combines TRBV7-8 with TRBJ2-5, with 9 nucleotides matching TRBD2. The V segment lost 6 bases and the J segment 5 bases; nucleotides outside the gene matches: 13. CDR1 SGHVS and CDR2 FQNEAQ come from the germline V gene. The CDR3 loop spans 16 amino acids. As DNA, the CDR3 is TGTGCCAGCAGTCCGGTGGTAGCGGGGGTGTATGAGACCCAGTACTTC. Translated, it gives CASSPVVAGVYETQYF.

This clonotype came up many times. With the library built for alpha chains, this beta chain is off target and its frequency is not meaningful. This chain links TRBV15 with TRBJ1-3; perhaps TRBD1 as D (5 bases). Germline V lookup: CDR1 LNHNV, CDR2 YYDKDF (reference sequence). Trimming left V 0 bases short and J 2 bases short, with 14 bases between. The length of the CDR3 is 17 residues. The CDR3 here is CATSRDSGLVTGNTIYF. CDR3 bases: TGTGCCACCAGCAGAGATTCAGGGTTAGTCACTGGAAACACCATATATTTT.

About this clonotype: A much more abundant neighbour one base away suggests this may be a read error. As an off-target read in a library built for alpha chains, this beta chain has a frequency of little significance. The rearrangement uses TRBV28 and TRBJ2-1; TRBD2 matches 9 bases. From germline, CDR1 is MDHEN and CDR2 SYDVKM. J lost 5 bases, V lost 8 bases, and 10 bases had no gene match. The CDR3 consists of 15 residues. CDR3 residues: CASLDSGRRNNEQFF. The CDR3 bases are TGTGCCAGCCTTGATAGCGGGAGAAGAAACAATGAGCAGTTCTTC.

This clonotype was picked up many times. This beta chain is a stray read from a library made for alpha chains; its abundance is not meaningful. The chain uses TRBV28 and TRBJ2-5; D unclear. The CDR3 has 14 residues. CDR1 and CDR2 (germline): MDHEN, SYDVKM. The V and J ends lost 7 bases and 4 bases respectively, with 16 bases between them. The DNA of the CDR3 is TGTGCCAGCAAAGGCCTACTACCCACAGAGACCCAGTACTTC. Encoded protein: CASKGLLPTETQYF.

In regard to this clonotype: This beta chain is a stray read from a library made for alpha chains; its abundance is not meaningful. This sequence joins TRBV5-4 and TRBJ2-3; no reliable D call. Trimming shortened V by 4 bases and J by 2 bases, and 8 bases separated the two germline ends. From germline, CDR1 is SGHNT and CDR2 YYREEE (reference sequence). The CDR3 extends over 13 amino acids. CDR3 coding DNA: TGTGCCAGCAGCCCCCAGAACACAGATACGCAGTATTTT. It yields the protein CASSPQNTDTQYF.

In this sample, this clonotype turned up many times. This beta chain came through as a stray read in a library set up for alpha chains, and its size says little. CDR3 sequence reads: CASSLWASGITDTQYF. For the CDR3, the DNA is TGTGCCAGCAGCTTATGGGCTAGCGGCATCACAGATACGCAGTATTTT. The gene calls are TRBV7-2 and TRBJ2-3; 7 bases are a match to TRBD2. This CDR3 contains 16 residues. The V gene end was trimmed by 2 bases and the J gene end by 2 bases; junction bases not matched to a gene: 7. The germline CDR1 and CDR2 sequences are SGHTA and FQGNSA.

This clonotype appeared many times. This beta chain slipped into a library made for alpha chains as a stray read, so its size is not meaningful. The chain recombines TRBV12-3 or TRBV12-4 with TRBJ2-1; D remains ambiguous. Trimming removed 1 base at V and 6 bases at J, with 13 bases between. This CDR3 has 15 residues. The CDR3: CASSLGALGGNEQFF. DNA for the CDR3: TGTGCCAGCAGTTTAGGGGCGCTGGGTGGCAATGAGCAGTTCTTC.